These T cell receptor beta chains were read from a single sample in a study of OX40 agonist ivuxolimab in advanced cancers. Data came from immunoSEQ multiplex PCR; TCRdb stores just in-frame clones and leaves some out. The data contain 40,000 to 45,000 clones, 75% to 90% of them singletons. Sequenced material: CD4+ or CD8+ T cells sorted from blood, taken in a trial of the OX40 agonist ivuxolimab. The receptor set was obtained from an adult with an advanced solid tumor such as melanoma, head and neck, liver or kidney cancer. Each CDR3 is given with its conserved first and last residue. The D gene is left open where the match is weak. Some rows have no size entry. The others give once, few or many, or a class for an expanded clone.

TRBJ2-3 | NA | TRBV4-1 | TRBD2 | CASSQRPAGGRDTQYF | TGCGCCAGCAGCCAGAGGCCAGCGGGGGGCCGGGATACGCAGTATTTT
TRBJ1-1 | NA | TRBV4-1 | NA | CASSQDGGGEAFF | TGCGCCAGCAGCCAAGATGGAGGGGGAGAAGCTTTCTTT
TRBJ1-5 | NA | TRBV28 | TRBD1 | CASSLRGQGLNQPQHF | TGTGCCAGCAGTTTACGGGGACAGGGGTTGAATCAGCCCCAGCATTTT
TRBJ1-1 | once | TRBV9 | NA | CASSVGWASEAFF | TGTGCCAGCAGCGTAGGCTGGGCCAGTGAAGCTTTCTTT
TRBJ2-1 | NA | TRBV4-3 | TRBD2 | CASSRLSGGAYNEQFF | TGCGCCAGCAGCCGACTAAGCGGGGGGGCCTACAATGAGCAGTTCTTC
TRBJ2-4 | NA | TRBV2 | NA | CASSELARDIQYF | TGTGCCAGCAGTGAACTAGCTAGGGACATTCAGTACTTC
TRBJ2-6 | NA | TRBV29-1 | NA | CSVGQANVLTF | TGCAGCGTTGGGCAGGCCAACGTCCTGACTTTC
TRBJ2-7 | NA | TRBV6-6 | TRBD1 | CASTLSRTGSYEQYF | TGTGCCAGCACCCTATCCCGGACAGGATCCTACGAGCAGTACTTC
TRBJ2-3 | NA | TRBV15 | TRBD2 | CATSSLSGSSTDTQYF | TGTGCCACCAGCAGTTTGAGCGGGAGTAGCACAGATACGCAGTATTTT
TRBJ2-7 | once | TRBV4-1 | NA | CASSQVAGPPYEQYF | TGCGCCAGCAGCCAAGTGGCAGGACCCCCCTACGAGCAGTACTTC
TRBJ1-1 | NA | TRBV27 | NA | CASSFGRLSFF | TGTGCCAGCAGTTTTGGCCGCCTCTCTTTCTTT
TRBJ2-7 | NA | TRBV11-2 | NA | CASSFSGWPGEQYF | TGTGCCAGCAGCTTCTCAGGGTGGCCCGGGGAGCAGTACTTC
TRBJ1-5 | NA | TRBV4-1 | NA | CASSQAWQGSQPQHF | TGCGCCAGCAGCCAAGCTTGGCAGGGCAGCCAGCCCCAGCATTTT
TRBJ2-7 | once | TRBV7-9 | NA | CASSFNSGPSYEQYF | TGTGCCAGCAGCTTCAACTCGGGGCCCTCCTACGAGCAGTACTTC
TRBJ2-2 | NA | TRBV5-1 | NA | CASSLFWNTGELFF | TGCGCCAGCAGCTTGTTTTGGAACACCGGGGAGCTGTTTTTT
TRBJ2-1 | NA | TRBV7-9 | NA | CASSLGGNYNEQFF | TGTGCCAGCAGCTTAGGCGGGAACTACAATGAGCAGTTCTTC
TRBJ2-3 | NA | TRBV6-5 | TRBD2 | CASSYYSGGTDTQYF | TGTGCCAGCAGTTACTACTCGGGAGGGACAGATACGCAGTATTTT
TRBJ2-7 | NA | TRBV6-5 | TRBD2 | CASSFQTSGGGEQYF | TGTGCCAGCAGTTTCCAGACTAGCGGAGGGGGTGAGCAGTACTTC
TRBJ1-2 | NA | TRBV13 | NA | CASSSQGLRIGGYTF | TGTGCCAGCAGCTCCCAGGGCCTACGTATCGGTGGCTACACCTTC
TRBJ2-1 | once | TRBV19 | NA | CASSRSAGNEQFF | TGTGCCAGTAGTAGGTCGGCGGGCAATGAGCAGTTCTTC
TRBJ1-4 | NA | TRBV27 | NA | CASSLRARGEKLFF | TGTGCCAGCAGCCTCAGGGCGAGGGGTGAAAAACTGTTTTTT
TRBJ1-3 | NA | TRBV11-2 | NA | CASSFRDIRRDTIYF | TGTGCCAGCAGCTTCCGGGACATACGGAGGGACACCATATATTTT
TRBJ2-2 | NA | TRBV5-1 | NA | CASSLESDTGELFF | TGCGCCAGCAGCTTGGAGAGTGACACCGGGGAGCTGTTTTTT
TRBJ2-7 | NA | TRBV7-8 | NA | CASSTERGEQYF | TGTGCCAGCAGCACAGAACGGGGGGAGCAGTACTTC
TRBJ2-6 | NA | TRBV27 | NA | CASSLVDRTSGVLTF | TGTGCCAGCAGTTTAGTTGACCGGACCTCGGGGGTCCTGACTTTC
TRBJ1-4 | NA | TRBV2 | TRBD1 | CASSPTGTKYEKLFF | TGTGCCAGCAGTCCGACAGGGACCAAGTATGAAAAACTGTTTTTT
TRBJ1-5 | few | TRBV19 | NA | CASSIQDSRQPQHF | TGTGCCAGTAGTATCCAGGACAGTCGGCAGCCCCAGCATTTT
TRBJ2-1 | NA | TRBV7-9 | NA | CSVGPYNEQFF | TGTTCCGTGGGACCCTACAATGAGCAGTTCTTC
TRBJ1-2 | NA | TRBV28 | NA | CASSRQEANYGYTF | TGTGCCAGCAGCCGACAGGAAGCTAACTATGGCTACACCTTC
TRBJ1-1 | NA | TRBV5-4 | NA | CASSLDSLKAFF | TGTGCCAGCAGCTTGGACAGCCTGAAAGCTTTCTTT
TRBJ1-1 | NA | TRBV9 | NA | CASSPGFGGVSEAFF | TGTGCCAGCAGCCCAGGCTTCGGGGGCGTCTCTGAAGCTTTCTTT
TRBJ2-1 | NA | TRBV30 | TRBD2 | CAWSVLAPAPEQFF | TGTGCCTGGAGTGTACTAGCGCCCGCCCCTGAGCAGTTCTTC
TRBJ1-2 | NA | TRBV7-8 | TRBD1 | CASSPTGTGDLTF | TGTGCCAGCAGCCCGACCGGGACAGGAGACCTAACGTTC
TRBJ2-7 | NA | TRBV7-6 | TRBD2 | CASSLVLAGYEQYF | TGTGCCAGCAGCTTAGTGCTAGCGGGATATGAGCAGTACTTC
TRBJ2-3 | NA | TRBV9 | TRBD2 | CASSVEGGGAADTQYF | TGTGCCAGCAGCGTAGAGGGCGGGGGGGCGGCAGATACGCAGTATTTT
TRBJ2-1 | NA | TRBV5-6 | NA | CASSFQGLDEQFF | TGTGCCAGCAGCTTCCAGGGGTTGGATGAGCAGTTCTTC
TRBJ1-2 | NA | TRBV30 | TRBD1 | CAWTTGNYGYTF | TGTGCCTGGACGACAGGGAACTATGGCTACACCTTC
TRBJ1-2 | NA | TRBV2 | NA | CASNSGVQGYTF | TGTGCCAGCAACTCGGGGGTACAAGGCTACACCTTC
TRBJ2-2 | few | TRBV4-1 | NA | CASSQAAARGTTNTGELFF | TGCGCCAGCAGCCAAGCCGCAGCACGGGGGACAACGAACACCGGGGAGCTGTTTTTT
TRBJ2-1 | NA | TRBV7-6 | NA | CASSLGGSYNEQFF | TGTGCCAGCAGCTTAGGGGGCAGTTACAATGAGCAGTTCTTC
TRBJ2-7 | NA | TRBV5-1 | TRBD2 | CASSYSGSSYEQYF | TGCGCCAGCAGCTATAGCGGGAGCTCCTACGAGCAGTACTTC
TRBJ1-2 | NA | TRBV10-3 | TRBD1 | CAIHDRGPFYGYTF | TGTGCCATCCATGACAGGGGGCCCTTCTATGGCTACACCTTC
TRBJ1-2 | once | TRBV7-6 | TRBD1 | CASSPDRVWNGYTF | TGTGCCAGCAGCCCCGACAGGGTGTGGAATGGCTACACCTTC
TRBJ1-5 | NA | TRBV7-2 | NA | CASSQAVFGNQPQHF | TGTGCCAGCAGCCAGGCGGTTTTTGGCAATCAGCCCCAGCATTTT
TRBJ1-6 | NA | TRBV7-6 | NA | CASSLAKNQKRNSPLHF | TGTGCCAGCAGCTTAGCGAAAAATCAGAAACGTAATTCACCCCTCCACTTT
TRBJ1-5 | NA | TRBV27 | NA | CASSWAGAAGTQPQHF | TGTGCCAGCAGTTGGGCAGGGGCAGCGGGAACTCAGCCCCAGCATTTT
TRBJ2-5 | NA | TRBV19 | TRBD1 | CASSIGDRGQETQYF | TGTGCCAGTAGTATTGGGGACAGGGGTCAAGAGACCCAGTACTTC
TRBJ2-7 | NA | TRBV28 | NA | CASSLTEGGYEQYF | TGTGCCAGCAGTTTAACGGAGGGTGGCTACGAGCAGTACTTC
TRBJ1-1 | NA | TRBV13 | NA | CASSSRPIANTEAFF | TGTGCCAGCAGCTCAAGACCGATAGCGAACACTGAAGCTTTCTTT
TRBJ2-1 | few | TRBV5-4 | NA | CASSFHYNEQFF | TGTGCCAGCAGCTTCCATTACAATGAGCAGTTCTTC
TRBJ2-7 | NA | TRBV10-1 | TRBD2 | CASSERLAGGGWYEQYF | TGCGCCAGCAGTGAGCGACTAGCGGGAGGGGGGTGGTACGAGCAGTACTTC